This T cell receptor beta chain comes out of a study of T cells in Graves' hyperthyroidism and ophthalmopathy. What was amplified from RNA transcripts were TCR beta CDR3 regions. HTBI primers were employed in a first-round RT-PCR of the TCR CDR3. TCRdb itself ran the multiplex PCR reads through MiXCR, one entry per CDR3 protein. Of 700,000 to 950,000 distinct CDR3 sequences in the sample, 35% were seen once. Trimming left V 3 bases short and J 2 bases short, with 10 bases between. This CDR3 has 15 amino acids. Germline assignment: CDR1 KGHDR and CDR2 SFDVKD. This clonotype has ten or more counts. The target antigen is unknown. If no ophthalmopathy progression occurred within 18 months, Graves' hyperthyroidism was stable. Study-wide findings and caveats: Ophthalmopathy cases were set apart from stable hyperthyroidism by a 13 V-J model.

The sequence came from a woman aged 40 to 50 with Graves' hyperthyroidism. The chain carries TRBV24-1 and TRBJ1-3, with a tentative D call TRBD1 (5 bases). Material for sequencing was blood. The CDR3 DNA is TGTGCCACCAGTGATGGGGCAGACGCTGGAAACACCATATATTTT. Protein: CATSDGADAGNTIYF.